The next 13 T cell receptor beta chains were all read from a single sample in a study of blood T cell repertoires in COVID-19. Sequenced by immunoSEQ multiplex PCR; TCRdb stores in-frame clones only, minus some. This sample has approximately 82,000 clones, with roughly 77% found just once. Source material: peripheral blood. The receptors were gathered from a human donor in a cohort sampled during active COVID-19.

This chain connects TRBV11-2 to TRBJ2-2; a possible D gene is TRBD1 (5 bases). The CDR3 extends over 16 amino acids. Looked up from germline, CDR1 is SGHAT and CDR2 is FQNNGV. With 1 base removed from V and 6 bases from J, the gap between germline ends came to 15 bases. Here the CDR3 DNA reads TGTGCCAGCAGCTTAGTGGTCAGGGAAGAAGCCGGGGAGCTGTTTTTT. Translated, it gives CASSLVVREEAGELFF. Full variable domain (remainder filled in from reference TRBV11-2 and TRBJ2-2): EAGVAQSPRYKIIEKRQSVAFWCNPISGHATLYWYQQILGQGPKLLIQFQNNGVVDDSQLPKDRFSAERLKGVDSTLKIQPAKLEDSAVYLCASSLVVREEAGELFFGEGSRLTVL.

This chain connects TRBV6-5 to TRBJ2-2, with TRBD1 as a possible D gene (5 bases). This CDR3 is 14 amino acids long. Germline CDR1 MNHEY, CDR2 SVGAGI. The CDR3: CAVKGQTNTGELFF. CDR3 DNA sequence: TGTGCGGTAAAGGGGCAGACGAACACCGGGGAGCTGTTTTTT.

The chain is built from TRBV7-9 and TRBJ1-1, with D hard to call. Trimming cost V 4 bases and J 1 base, with 10 bases left between them. Germline V gene lookup returns CDR1 SEHNR and CDR2 FQNEAQ (reference sequence). This CDR3 has 14 residues. CDR3 loop: CASSSVAENTEAFF. For the CDR3, the DNA is TGTGCCAGCAGCTCCGTAGCAGAGAACACTGAAGCTTTCTTT.

The V gene is TRBV10-2, the J gene TRBJ1-1; maybe TRBD1 (5 bases). The CDR3 is 17 residues long. The V and J ends lost 5 bases and 1 base respectively, with 20 bases between them. In germline, CDR1 is WSHSY, CDR2 SAAADI. The CDR3 bases are TGCGCCAGCAGTTCACCTCATCTTACGACAGCGAACACTGAAGCTTTCTTT. Translation gives CASSSPHLTTANTEAFF.

The count of this clone is one. This chain connects TRBV6-5 to TRBJ1-2; D is unresolved. Trimming stripped 6 bases from V and 2 bases from J, with 16 bases between. CDR1 MNHEY and CDR2 SVGAGI come from the germline V gene. The length of the CDR3 is 15 residues. The CDR3 DNA sequence: TGTGCCAGCAGGCCGGGCGGGCCCCTCAACTATGGCTACACCTTC. Its translation: CASRPGGPLNYGYTF.

The chain links TRBV23-1 to TRBJ2-3, with D perhaps matching TRBD1 (6 bases). TRBV23-1 is recorded as an ORF, its role being uncertain. V gave up 3 bases and J gave up 2 bases, with 15 bases separating them. This CDR3 is 16 amino acids long. The CDR3 DNA reads as TGCGCCAGCAGTCATTACGGGACACATTTCACAGATACGCAGTATTTT. Translated, it gives CASSHYGTHFTDTQYF.

The V gene is TRBV27, the J gene TRBJ2-1; 7 bases match TRBD1. The length of the CDR3 is 15 residues. V lost 3 bases to trimming and J lost 6 bases; unmatched junction nucleotides: 8. Germline V gives CDR1 MNHEY, CDR2 SMNVEV (reference sequence). The CDR3 sequence: CASSFDRVIGNEQFF. CDR3 nucleotides: TGTGCCAGCAGTTTTGACAGGGTCATCGGCAATGAGCAGTTCTTC.

This clone came up once. One end of the junction is discordant with germline, which a read error may explain. V usage is TRBV6-4 and J usage is TRBJ2-3; tentative D call: TRBD1 (6 bases). From germline, CDR1 is MRHNA and CDR2 SNTAGT. The CDR3 length is 13 residues. Here the CDR3 reads CASGAEQGFALDF. Written as DNA, the CDR3 is TGTGCCAGCGGGGCGGAACAGGGATTCGCACTGGATTTT.

The CDR3: CASSILFGSQGTQYF. The DNA of the CDR3 is TGTGCCAGCAGCATCTTATTCGGATCTCAGGGGACCCAGTACTTC. The J gene is TRBJ2-5, the V gene TRBV11-1, with a possible D match to TRBD1 (5 bases). CDR1 and CDR2 (germline): SGHAT, FQDESV (reference sequence). The V gene lost 5 bases and the J gene lost 7 bases, with 20 bases spanning the gap. The CDR3 has 15 amino acids.

This clone occurred once. The chain recombines TRBV12-1 with TRBJ2-5; the tabulated D call, TRBD2, remains unverified against the DNA. TRBV12-1 is shown as a pseudogene. The length of the CDR3 is 15 residues. CDR3 loop: CASSFRDSRRATQYF. The CDR3 DNA follows: TGTGCCAGCAGCTTCCGGGACTCCAGAAGAGCGACCCAGTACTTC.

This clone was found once. The CDR3 is CASSFNMVRGVDEQFF. The CDR3 DNA follows: TGTGCCAGCAGTTTTAATATGGTCAGGGGGGTCGATGAGCAGTTCTTC. This chain joins TRBV27 and TRBJ2-1; tentative D call: TRBD1 (7 bases). Germline V CDR1 and CDR2: MNHEY, SMNVEV (reference sequence). V lost 3 bases and J 8 bases, leaving 20 bases between the germline ends. The CDR3 spans 16 residues.

The J gene is TRBJ1-5, the V gene TRBV2; D perhaps matches TRBD1 (6 bases). V lost 4 bases and J 3 bases, leaving 13 bases between the germline ends. CDR1 SNHLY and CDR2 FYNNEI come from the germline V gene. This CDR3 is built from 15 residues. The CDR3 loop reads CASSVGGTHNQPQHF. The CDR3 bases are TGTGCCAGCAGTGTAGGGGGAACACACAATCAGCCCCAGCATTTT.

This clone has just a few counts. The DNA for the CDR3 is TGCGCCAGCAGCCTGACAGGGACCTTTAATGAAAAACTGTTTTTT. As protein: CASSLTGTFNEKLFF. The J gene is TRBJ1-4, the V gene TRBV4-1; 7 nucleotides match TRBD1. Germline lookup yields CDR1 MGHRA and CDR2 YSYEKL. The CDR3 length is 15 residues. J lost 4 bases, V lost 4 bases, and 6 bases had no gene match.